This T cell receptor (beta chain) derives from a study of OX40 agonist ivuxolimab in advanced cancers. Overall study results and limits: CD4+ T cells averaged fewer expanded clones than CD8+ T cells. Expansion of clones was among the lowest in partial responders at 0.1-3.0 mg/kg. Normalized T-cell clonal expansion was also low in some nonresponders.

Generated by immunoSEQ multiplex PCR, the TCRdb table keeps only in-frame clones and is missing some. The table has tens of thousands of clones, around 88% seen once. Trimming removed 3 bases at V and 1 base at J, with 19 bases between. The CDR3 has 17 amino acids. CDR1 MGHRA and CDR2 YSYEKL come from the germline V gene. About this clone itself: What it binds is unknown.

This receptor was obtained from an adult with an advanced solid tumor such as melanoma, head and neck, liver or kidney cancer. The chain uses TRBV4-1 and TRBJ2-7, with a possible D match to TRBD1 (5 bases). The sample in question was CD4+ or CD8+ T cells sorted from blood, obtained in a trial of the OX40 agonist ivuxolimab. For the CDR3, the DNA is TGCGCCAGCAGCCAGGCCCCCGGCGCAGGGCATTCCTACGAGCAGTACTTC. Protein: CASSQAPGAGHSYEQYF.